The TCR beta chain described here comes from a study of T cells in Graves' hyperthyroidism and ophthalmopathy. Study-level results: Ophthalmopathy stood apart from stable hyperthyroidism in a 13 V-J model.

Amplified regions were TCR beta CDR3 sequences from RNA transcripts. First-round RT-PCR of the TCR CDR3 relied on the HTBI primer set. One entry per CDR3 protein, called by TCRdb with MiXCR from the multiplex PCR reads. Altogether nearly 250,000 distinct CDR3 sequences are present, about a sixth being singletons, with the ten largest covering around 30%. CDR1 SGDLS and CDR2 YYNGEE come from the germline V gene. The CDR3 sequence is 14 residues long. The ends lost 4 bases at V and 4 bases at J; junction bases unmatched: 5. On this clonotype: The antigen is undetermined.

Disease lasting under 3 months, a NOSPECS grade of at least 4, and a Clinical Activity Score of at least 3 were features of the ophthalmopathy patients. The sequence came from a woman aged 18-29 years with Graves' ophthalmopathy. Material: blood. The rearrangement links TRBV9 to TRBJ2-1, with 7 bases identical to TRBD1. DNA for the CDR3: TGTGCCAGCAGCCCAGGGACAGAGTACAATGAGCAGTTCTTC. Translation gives CASSPGTEYNEQFF.